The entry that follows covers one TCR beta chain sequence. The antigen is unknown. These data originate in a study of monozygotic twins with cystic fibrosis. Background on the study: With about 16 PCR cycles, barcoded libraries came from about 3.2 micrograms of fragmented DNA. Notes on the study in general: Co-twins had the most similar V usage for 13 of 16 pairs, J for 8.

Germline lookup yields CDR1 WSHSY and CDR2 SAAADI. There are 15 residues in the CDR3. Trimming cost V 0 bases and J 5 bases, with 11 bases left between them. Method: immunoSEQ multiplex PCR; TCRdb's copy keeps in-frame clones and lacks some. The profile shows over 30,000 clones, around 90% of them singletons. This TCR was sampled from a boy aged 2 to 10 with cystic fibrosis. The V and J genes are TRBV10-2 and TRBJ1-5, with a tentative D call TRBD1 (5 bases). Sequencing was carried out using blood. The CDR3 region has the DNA TGCGCCAGCAGTGAGTCCAGGGTGAACGATCAGCCCCAGCATTTT. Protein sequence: CASSESRVNDQPQHF.